This TCR beta chain derives from a study of blood T cell dynamics during melanoma immunotherapy. Assay: immunoSEQ multiplex PCR; the TCRdb copy retains only in-frame clones and omits some. The sample shows some 10,000 clones, over 70% of them seen only once. Time point here: week 3, after first cycle of checkpoint inhibitor. V was clipped by 5 bases and J by 4 bases, with 9 bases between them. The germline gives CDR1 MNHNS, CDR2 SASEGT. The CDR3 runs to 13 residues. This chain joins TRBV6-1 and TRBJ1-5; D gene ambiguous. Sequencing used blood, obtained from a patient treated with checkpoint blockade. This clonotype was sampled from a human donor with melanoma. The CDR3 spells CASSTDPNQPQHF. CDR3 in DNA: TGTGCCAGCAGTACAGACCCGAATCAGCCCCAGCATTTT.